A single sample gave rise to the 28 T cell receptor beta chains below, sequenced in a study of identifying expanded T cells in peripheral blood. Profiled with immunoSEQ multiplex PCR; TCRdb holds only in-frame clones, not every one. The data contain some 75,000 clones, 85% to 90% of them seen just once; the ten biggest clones take up more than 2.5%. Sequencing was done on a sample of blood. The receptors were gathered from a person aged 18 to 70 in good health.

The V and J genes are TRBV28 and TRBJ1-4, with unresolved D. Germline loops: CDR1 MDHEN, CDR2 SYDVKM. There are 16 residues in the CDR3. Trimming left V 6 bases short and J 0 bases short, with 14 bases between. The DNA for the CDR3 is TGTGCCAGCAGCACCAGACGGACGGCAACTAATGAAAAACTGTTTTTT. It yields the protein CASSTRRTATNEKLFF.

The chain links TRBV29-1 to TRBJ2-1; 9 bases line up with TRBD1. The CDR3 has 14 residues. Germline CDR1 SQVTM, CDR2 ANQGSEA. Losses at the gene ends were 4 bases for V and 1 base for J; bases not matched to a gene: 2. In DNA form, the CDR3 reads TGCAGCGTTGGTGGGACAGGGTCCTACAATGAGCAGTTCTTC. Amino acids: CSVGGTGSYNEQFF.

V usage is TRBV6-1 and J usage is TRBJ1-2; TRBD1 might be the D (6 bases). CDR1 and CDR2 (germline): MNHNS, SASEGT. The germline V and J ends were trimmed by 2 bases and 6 bases, with 10 bases remaining between them. The CDR3 consists of 13 residues. In DNA form, the CDR3 reads TGTGCCAGCAGTGAAAACAGGGAAAATGGCTACACCTTC. Amino acids: CASSENRENGYTF.

The genes are TRBV13 and TRBJ2-7, with D possibly being TRBD2 (6 bases). Trimming removed 4 bases from V and 6 bases from J, with 13 bases in between. Germline V gene lookup returns CDR1 PRHDT and CDR2 FYEKMQ (reference sequence). The CDR3 is made up of 13 amino acids. CDR3 in amino acids: CASSSVGGSEQYF. In nucleotides, the CDR3 is TGTGCCAGCAGCTCCGTTGGGGGGAGCGAGCAGTACTTC.

This sequence joins TRBV29-1 and TRBJ1-1; 11 bases agree with TRBD1. Trimming removed 6 bases from V and 1 base from J; junction bases left unmatched: 4. CDR1 and CDR2 from the germline V gene are SQVTM and ANQGSEA. The CDR3 runs to 14 residues. CDR3 nucleotides: TGCAGCGTGACTGGGACAGGGGGGAACACTGAAGCTTTCTTT. Protein: CSVTGTGGNTEAFF.

The rearrangement joins TRBV15 to TRBJ2-7; 8 bases are shared with TRBD1. Germline-derived CDR1 and CDR2 are LNHNV and YYDKDF (reference sequence). This CDR3 is built from 13 residues. V dropped 5 bases and J dropped 6; count of bases not matched to a gene: 6. CDR3 protein: CATSLDRVSEQYF. The CDR3 DNA sequence: TGTGCCACCAGCTTGGACAGGGTATCCGAGCAGTACTTC. Combining the CDR3 with reference TRBV15 and TRBJ2-7 gives the whole variable domain DAMVIQNPRYQVTQFGKPVTLSCSQTLNHNVMYWYQQKSSQAPKLLFHYYDKDFNNEADTPDNFQSRRPNTSFCFLDIRSPGLGDTAMYLCATSLDRVSEQYFGPGTRLTVT.

The rearrangement uses TRBV20-1 and TRBJ2-5; unclear D gene. The V gene's germline CDR1 is DFQATT and CDR2 SNEGSKA (reference sequence). Trimming left V 8 bases short and J 7 bases short, with 14 bases between. CDR3 length: 11 residues. The chain's CDR3 is CSFGRLGTQYF. The DNA of the CDR3 is TGCAGTTTTGGTCGTTTGGGGACCCAGTACTTC.

V usage is TRBV29-1 and J usage is TRBJ2-2; possibly TRBD2 for D (7 bases). CDR3 size: 14 residues. Between the trimmed V and J ends, which lost 6 bases and 0 bases, there was a span of 11 bases. CDR1 SQVTM and CDR2 ANQGSEA come from the germline V gene. CDR3 DNA sequence: TGCAGCGTCCTCGGGGGGCCGAACACCGGGGAGCTGTTTTTT. This gives the protein CSVLGGPNTGELFF.

V gene TRBV10-2 combines with J gene TRBJ2-3; no definite D call. This CDR3 comprises 14 residues. The V and J ends lost 4 bases and 6 bases respectively, with 14 bases between them. Germline assignment: CDR1 WSHSY and CDR2 SAAADI. This chain's CDR3 is CASSALNSGDTQYF. The CDR3 region has the DNA TGCGCCAGCAGTGCCCTAAATTCCGGGGATACGCAGTATTTT.

Within the sample, this clone is medium-sized. The V and J genes are TRBV5-4 and TRBJ1-5; 8 positions agree with TRBD1. Trimming cost V 3 bases and J 2 bases; bases outside gene matches: 13. CDR3 length: 18 amino acids. Germline V gene sequence: CDR1 SGHNT, CDR2 YYREEE (reference sequence). CDR3 amino acids: CASSWQPSRGQRNQPQHF. DNA of the CDR3: TGTGCCAGCAGCTGGCAGCCCTCCAGGGGGCAACGCAATCAGCCCCAGCATTTT.

V gene TRBV4-3 combines with J gene TRBJ2-3, with D uncertain. Germline CDR1 is LGHNA and CDR2 is YSLEER. The CDR3 spans 13 residues. Trimming removed 0 bases from V and 4 bases from J, with 5 bases in between. DNA for the CDR3: TGCGCCAGCAGCCAAGAAACCGCAGATACGCAGTATTTT. Translation gives CASSQETADTQYF.

The rearrangement joins TRBV6-6 to TRBJ2-3, with 8 bases lining up with TRBD2. This CDR3 comprises 14 residues. Trimming removed 8 bases from V and 3 bases from J; junction bases left unmatched: 7. Per germline, CDR1 MNHNY and CDR2 SVGAGI (reference sequence). The CDR3 region is CASLPSGLTDTQYF. In DNA form, the CDR3 reads TGTGCCAGCCTCCCTAGCGGGCTGACAGATACGCAGTATTTT.

The V and J genes are TRBV7-9 and TRBJ2-1; 9 bases agree with TRBD2. The CDR3 has 15 amino acids. Germline-derived CDR1 and CDR2 are SEHNR and FQNEAQ (reference sequence). V trimming: 5 bases; J trimming: 3 bases; junction bases outside the gene matches: 5. The CDR3 loop is CASSPGLAGYNEQFF. The DNA of the CDR3 is TGTGCCAGCAGCCCGGGACTAGCTGGCTACAATGAGCAGTTCTTC.

This sequence joins TRBV5-5 and TRBJ2-5; 11 bases fit TRBD1. This CDR3 has 15 residues. Trimming cost V 5 bases and J 7 bases; bases outside gene matches: 10. Per germline, CDR1 SGHKS and CDR2 YYEKEE (reference sequence). CDR3 in amino acids: CASRPGTGGTGTQYF. In DNA, the CDR3 is TGTGCCAGCAGACCTGGGACAGGGGGGACGGGGACCCAGTACTTC.

The chain joins TRBV5-5 to TRBJ1-1; D gene uncertain. Deletions cut 0 bases from V and 3 bases from J, with 15 bases between. Germline V gene data show CDR1 as SGHKS and CDR2 as YYEKEE (reference sequence). The CDR3 loop spans 16 amino acids. The CDR3 DNA is TGTGCCAGCAGCTTGGGGGCTTGGGGTAGAGACACTGAAGCTTTCTTT. Translating it yields CASSLGAWGRDTEAFF.

This clone has a single count. This sequence joins TRBV11-3 and TRBJ2-7, with D unclear. The CDR3 is made up of 12 amino acids. The V end lost 1 base, the J end lost 6 bases, and 7 bases lay between the germline ends. Germline lookup yields CDR1 SGHNT and CDR2 YENEEA. This CDR3 reads CASSLGQAEQYF. The CDR3 nucleotides read TGTGCCAGCAGCTTAGGCCAGGCCGAGCAGTACTTC.

This chain uses TRBV18 with TRBJ2-1; weak D call: TRBD1 (6 bases). V was clipped by 3 bases and J by 4 bases, with 10 bases between them. The CDR3 has 14 residues. Looked up from germline, CDR1 is KGHSH and CDR2 is LQKENI. CDR3 protein: CASSPSDSYNEQFF. In nucleotides, the CDR3 is TGTGCCAGCTCACCGTCGGACAGTTACAATGAGCAGTTCTTC.

The gene calls are TRBV19 and TRBJ2-5, with 7 positions matching TRBD1. V dropped 9 bases and J dropped 1; count of bases not matched to a gene: 8. The CDR3 length is 14 residues. CDR1 and CDR2 from the germline V gene are LNHDA and SQIVND (reference sequence). CDR3 region: CASGTVGAQETQYF. DNA for the CDR3: TGTGCCAGCGGGACAGTGGGCGCCCAAGAGACCCAGTACTTC.

The chain uses TRBV7-9 and TRBJ2-1; D is undetermined. Germline V gene sequence: CDR1 SEHNR, CDR2 FQNEAQ (reference sequence). V was shortened by 5 bases and J by 10 bases, with 15 bases between the two germline ends. This CDR3 contains 13 residues. DNA of the CDR3: TGTGCCAGCAGCCTCCCCCCCGGCCAGGAGCAGTTCTTC. Translating it yields CASSLPPGQEQFF.

As to this clone: Other DNA sequences within the sample encode an identical CDR3. The J gene is TRBJ1-1, the V gene TRBV18, with D unclear. Trimming took off 2 bases at V and 5 bases at J, with 9 bases between the two ends. Germline-derived CDR1 and CDR2 are KGHSH and LQKENI. This CDR3 region has 13 residues. The CDR3: CASSPGVRTEAFF. The CDR3 coding sequence is TGTGCCAGCTCACCAGGGGTTAGGACTGAAGCTTTCTTT.

V and J are TRBV5-5 and TRBJ1-3; 9 nucleotides align to TRBD1. After removal of 0 bases from V and 0 bases from J, the junction contained 4 bases not matched to a gene. The CDR3 is 17 amino acids. The germline gives CDR1 SGHKS, CDR2 YYEKEE (reference sequence). CDR3 sequence: CASSLAGQGFSGNTIYF. CDR3 nucleotides: TGTGCCAGCAGCTTGGCGGGACAGGGATTCTCTGGAAACACCATATATTTT.

The chain joins TRBV27 to TRBJ2-3; no definite D call. Trimming pared 3 bases from V and 2 bases from J, leaving 6 bases between. Germline V CDR1 and CDR2: MNHEY, SMNVEV (reference sequence). The CDR3 is 13 residues long. CDR3 coding DNA: TGTGCCAGCAGTTTCGCTAACACAGATACGCAGTATTTT. This translates into CASSFANTDTQYF.

The V and J genes are TRBV4-1 and TRBJ1-4; the D gene is possibly TRBD1 (5 bases). CDR3 length: 17 amino acids. CDR1 and CDR2 (germline): MGHRA, YSYEKL. Trimming removed 1 base from V and 0 bases from J, with 12 bases in between. The DNA of the CDR3 is TGCGCCAGCAGCCAAGGGATCAGGGTTTCAACTAATGAAAAACTGTTTTTT. Amino acids: CASSQGIRVSTNEKLFF.

J is TRBJ2-1 and V is TRBV4-1; TRBD2 matches 11 bases. Germline-derived CDR1 and CDR2 are MGHRA and YSYEKL. The CDR3 sequence is 15 residues long. The junction had 9 bases not matched to a gene; V was cut back by 1 base and J by 13 bases. CDR3 region: CASSQGEASGRLQFF. The CDR3 DNA reads TGCGCCAGCAGCCAAGGGGAAGCTAGCGGGAGGCTTCAGTTCTTC.

The gene calls are TRBV5-4 and TRBJ2-7, with a possible D match to TRBD2 (5 bases). Germline CDR1 is SGHNT and CDR2 is YYREEE (reference sequence). V was pared by 0 bases and J by 3 bases, with 13 bases between. This CDR3 contains 15 residues. CDR3 in DNA: TGTGCCAGCAGCTTGGCCAGCGCGGGTTTCTACGAGCAGTACTTC. Translating gives CASSLASAGFYEQYF.

The J gene is TRBJ1-5, the V gene TRBV30; D possibly corresponds to TRBD1 (5 bases). The CDR3 loop spans 13 amino acids. CDR1 is GTSNPN and CDR2 is SVGIG in the germline V gene (reference sequence). The ends were cut back, 1 base at V and 8 bases at J, with 12 bases in the middle. The CDR3 DNA sequence: TGTGCCTGGAGTGGGGACCGGGATAAGCCCCAGCATTTT. It is translated as CAWSGDRDKPQHF.

This sequence joins TRBV7-9 and TRBJ1-2, with a tentative D call TRBD1 (5 bases). The CDR3 has 13 residues. The V end was cut by 7 bases, the J end by 1 base, with 10 bases between. CDR1 is SEHNR, CDR2 FQNEAQ, per germline (reference sequence). The DNA for the CDR3 is TGTGCCAGCACACCGGGGGGTAACTATGGCTACACCTTC. Translation gives CASTPGGNYGYTF.

The V gene is TRBV28, the J gene TRBJ2-7; D may be TRBD2 (5 bases). CDR1 is MDHEN and CDR2 is SYDVKM in the germline V gene. The length of the CDR3 is 13 residues. V was shortened by 8 bases and J by 2 bases, with 13 bases between the two germline ends. CDR3 protein: CASGVSGTYEQYF. The CDR3 coding sequence is TGTGCCAGCGGGGTCTCGGGAACCTACGAGCAGTACTTC.